This passage covers 27 T cell receptor beta chains from one sample sequenced in a study of blood T cell repertoires in COVID-19 (TCRdb year 2020). Library generation was performed with the immunoSEQ multiplex PCR assay. In TCRdb, the immuneACCESS table is reduced to in-frame sequences with V and J assigned. These tables do not hold every clone; where another copy was compared, an unresolved V gene accounts for under half, and the others remain unexplained. The sample records 270,000 or so clones, roughly 85% of which are singletons. The ten top clones hold roughly 3.1% of the sample. The sequencing input was peripheral blood. These receptors were obtained from a woman in her late teens or twenties with acute or convalescent COVID-19.

The chain recombines TRBV2 with TRBJ1-5; D unresolved. The CDR3 has 14 amino acids. V lost 4 bases and J lost 3, with 10 bases in between. Germline lookup yields CDR1 SNHLY and CDR2 FYNNEI. The DNA of the CDR3 is TGTGCCAGCAGTGTACAAACAGTCAATCAGCCCCAGCATTTT. It codes for CASSVQTVNQPQHF. The full variable domain, completed using reference TRBV2 and TRBJ1-5, is EPEVTQTPSHQVTQMGQEVILRCVPISNHLYFYWYRQILGQKVEFLVSFYNNEISEKSEIFDDQFSVERPDGSNFTLKIRSTKLEDSAMYFCASSVQTVNQPQHFGDGTRLSIL.

The gene calls are TRBV6-2 or TRBV6-3 and TRBJ1-5; a weak D match, TRBD1 (5 bases). V dropped 4 bases and J dropped 4 bases, with 17 bases sitting between them. The CDR3 has 16 amino acids. Germline V gene data show CDR1 as MNHEY and CDR2 as SVGEGT. The CDR3 loop is CASSSGKGIGNQPQHF. In DNA form, the CDR3 reads TGTGCCAGCAGTTCAGGGAAGGGGATAGGGAATCAGCCCCAGCATTTT.

The chain links TRBV7-9 to TRBJ2-7; 7 bases are shared with TRBD1. The CDR3 spans 14 residues. Germline CDR1 is SEHNR and CDR2 is FQNEAQ (reference sequence). The V segment lost 3 bases and the J segment 6 bases; nucleotides outside the gene matches: 8. CDR3 in amino acids: CASSFGQERGEQYF. DNA of the CDR3: TGTGCCAGCAGCTTTGGACAGGAGCGTGGCGAGCAGTACTTC.

The chain is built from TRBV5-6 and TRBJ1-4; D uncertain. This CDR3 is 14 amino acids long. V gave up 1 base and J gave up 4 bases, with 8 bases separating them. CDR1 and CDR2 (germline): SGHDT, YYEEEE. The chain's CDR3 is CASSLWQINEKLFF. CDR3 in DNA: TGTGCCAGCAGCTTGTGGCAGATTAATGAAAAACTGTTTTTT.

The CDR3 DNA sequence: TGTGCCAGCAGTTTCGGGGTTGAGGAAAAACTGTTTTTT. This encodes CASSFGVEEKLFF. The chain carries TRBV12-3 or TRBV12-4 and TRBJ1-4, with D unclear. The ends were cut back, 3 bases at V and 8 bases at J, with 10 bases in the middle. The length of the CDR3 is 13 residues.

The V gene is TRBV20-1, the J gene TRBJ1-1; D is ambiguous. There are 12 residues in the CDR3. Germline-derived CDR1 and CDR2 are DFQATT and SNEGSKA (reference sequence). Trimming removed 3 bases at V and 1 base at J, with 6 bases between. The CDR3 sequence: CSASWQNTEAFF. In nucleotides, the CDR3 is TGCAGTGCTAGTTGGCAGAACACTGAAGCTTTCTTT.

This clone showed up just once. The J gene is TRBJ2-7, the V gene TRBV28; TRBD1 matches at 9 bases. The CDR3 is 15 residues long. V was pared by 8 bases and J by 2 bases, with 10 bases of the junction left unmatched. Per the germline V gene, CDR1 is MDHEN and CDR2 is SYDVKM. The CDR3 nucleotides read TGTGCCAGCTGTAGGGGGGGACAGGGAGCCTACGAGCAGTACTTC. Translating it yields CASCRGGQGAYEQYF.

J is TRBJ2-7 and V is TRBV19, with a tentative D call TRBD1 (5 bases). The CDR3 length is 13 residues. The V and J ends lost 4 bases and 2 bases respectively, with 9 bases between them. CDR1 and CDR2 (germline): LNHDA, SQIVND (reference sequence). The CDR3 here is CASSNTDTYEQYF. Here the CDR3 DNA reads TGTGCCAGTAGTAATACGGACACCTACGAGCAGTACTTC.

This clone was counted between two and nine times. This chain links TRBV3-1 (or the pseudogene TRBV3-2) with TRBJ1-2; 10 bases map to TRBD1. The CDR3 contains 21 residues. The junction had 21 bases not matched to a gene; V was cut back by 1 base and J by 4 bases. CDR1 and CDR2 (germline): LGHDT, YNNKEL (reference sequence). This CDR3 reads CASSQVSRLLVPTGGRYGYTF. In nucleotides, the CDR3 is TGTGCCAGCAGCCAAGTAAGCAGGCTTCTTGTACCGACAGGGGGCCGCTATGGCTACACCTTC.

V gene TRBV11-2 combines with J gene TRBJ2-7; D ambiguous. This CDR3 region has 15 residues. Trimming stripped 5 bases from V and 3 bases from J, with 17 bases between. CDR1 SGHAT and CDR2 FQNNGV come from the germline V gene. CDR3 sequence: CASSRVSASDYEQYF. The CDR3, as DNA: TGTGCCAGCAGCCGTGTTTCCGCTTCAGACTACGAGCAGTACTTC. The full variable domain, its missing parts supplied by reference TRBV11-2 and TRBJ2-7, is EAGVAQSPRYKIIEKRQSVAFWCNPISGHATLYWYQQILGQGPKLLIQFQNNGVVDDSQLPKDRFSAERLKGVDSTLKIQPAKLEDSAVYLCASSRVSASDYEQYFGPGTRLTVT.

This chain links TRBV9 with TRBJ1-5; no clear D. This CDR3 has 13 residues. The germline gives CDR1 SGDLS, CDR2 YYNGEE. V lost 3 bases, J lost 4 bases, and 8 bases lay in between. The CDR3 sequence is CASSAYANQPQHF. As DNA, the CDR3 is TGTGCCAGCAGCGCCTACGCTAATCAGCCCCAGCATTTT.

The V gene is TRBV4-2, the J gene TRBJ2-2; TRBD2 matches 12 bases. The CDR3 is 20 residues long. Per germline, CDR1 LGHNA and CDR2 YNFKEQ. V shed 3 bases and J 0 bases; nucleotides not matched to a gene: 11. CDR3 in DNA: TGTGCCAGCAGCCACCCCGGACTAGCGGGACGGGCGACGAACACCGGGGAGCTGTTTTTT. It specifies CASSHPGLAGRATNTGELFF.

V is TRBV9 and J is TRBJ1-2, with no clear D. Trimming took off 0 bases at V and 4 bases at J, with 10 bases between the two ends. From germline, CDR1 is SGDLS and CDR2 YYNGEE. This CDR3 region has 14 residues. CDR3 sequence (DNA): TGTGCCAGCAGCGTAGGGCGGCCGGTCTATGGCTACACCTTC. Residues: CASSVGRPVYGYTF.

The chain couples TRBV1 to TRBJ1-3; whether TRBD1, the table's D call, matches the DNA was not checked. TRBV1 is recorded as a pseudogene. This CDR3 has 15 residues. In DNA form, the CDR3 reads TGCACCAGCAGCCACCGCAGGGGGCCAAGGAGCACCATATATTTT. Encoded protein: CTSSHRRGPRSTIYF.

This clone was found a few times. This chain joins TRBV4-1 and TRBJ1-5; 10 nucleotides line up with TRBD1. Trimming took 3 bases from V and 2 from J; bases not matched to a gene: 4. This CDR3 comprises 16 residues. CDR1 is MGHRA, CDR2 YSYEKL, per germline. The CDR3 DNA reads TGCGCCAGCAGCCATGCCGGGACAGGGGGCAATCAGCCCCAGCATTTT. Encoded protein: CASSHAGTGGNQPQHF.

The chain combines TRBV5-8 with TRBJ1-5; 9 bases are shared with TRBD1. Germline values: CDR1 SGHTS, CDR2 YDEGEE. Unmatched junction bases numbered 5, after V lost 4 bases and J lost 6 bases. The CDR3 has 14 residues. This chain's CDR3 is CASSRGQGFQPQHF. The CDR3 coding sequence is TGTGCCAGCAGCCGGGGACAGGGCTTTCAGCCCCAGCATTTT.

This rearrangement joins TRBV9 to TRBJ2-2; D gene unclear. Germline V lookup: CDR1 SGDLS, CDR2 YYNGEE. This CDR3 is built from 17 residues. Trimming removed 0 bases from V and 7 bases from J, with 19 bases in between. The CDR3 sequence is CASSVGPGLFSGGELFF. DNA for the CDR3: TGTGCCAGCAGCGTAGGACCGGGTTTGTTTTCGGGCGGGGAGCTGTTTTTT.

V usage is TRBV11-2 and J usage is TRBJ2-7, with D possibly being TRBD1 (6 bases). V gave up 7 bases and J gave up 4 bases, with 11 bases separating them. The germline V gene encodes CDR1 SGHAT and CDR2 FQNNGV. The CDR3 is 12 residues long. The CDR3 spells CASTGTQYEQYF. Here the CDR3 DNA reads TGTGCCAGCACCGGGACACAATACGAGCAGTACTTC.

This clone was recorded only once. The chain employs TRBV6-5 and TRBJ1-2; 10 nucleotides align to TRBD1. The CDR3 runs to 16 residues. Losses at the gene ends were 6 bases for V and 2 bases for J; bases not matched to a gene: 9. Germline V gene lookup returns CDR1 MNHEY and CDR2 SVGAGI. CDR3 sequence (DNA): TGTGCCAGCAGGTACGGGACAGGGGACTTCAACTATGGCTACACCTTC. The encoded protein is CASRYGTGDFNYGYTF.

This chain joins TRBV19 and TRBJ2-2; 9 bases fit TRBD1. Per germline, CDR1 LNHDA and CDR2 SQIVND (reference sequence). The CDR3 has 17 residues. The V gene end was trimmed by 4 bases and the J gene end by 0 bases; junction bases not matched to a gene: 6. The CDR3 DNA reads as TGTGCCAGTAGTACGCACAGGGGGCTAACGAACACCGGGGAGCTGTTTTTT. Translated: CASSTHRGLTNTGELFF.

The table lists this clone with many counts. V and J are TRBV10-3 and TRBJ1-2, with TRBD1 as a possible D gene (6 bases). Trimming removed 4 bases at V and 8 bases at J, with 11 bases between. The CDR3 has 12 amino acids. The germline V gene encodes CDR1 ENHRY and CDR2 SYGVKD. Here the CDR3 DNA reads TGTGCCATCAGTGGGACAGATCCCGGCTACACCTTC. It codes for CAISGTDPGYTF.

The V call is TRBV15, the J call TRBJ1-2, with TRBD1 matching over 9 bases. V dropped 0 bases and J dropped 6; count of bases not matched to a gene: 8. Looked up from germline, CDR1 is LNHNV and CDR2 is YYDKDF (reference sequence). The CDR3 runs to 16 residues. DNA for the CDR3: TGTGCCACCAGCAGAGATGGAGGACAGGGGCCCCATGGCTACACCTTC. Protein sequence: CATSRDGGQGPHGYTF.

The chain carries TRBV29-1 and TRBJ2-2, with TRBD2 as a possible D gene (5 bases). V lost 4 bases to trimming and J lost 6 bases, with 9 bases between them. The CDR3 spans 12 residues. Germline V lookup: CDR1 SQVTM, CDR2 ANQGSEA. The CDR3 region is CSVGRRPGELFF. CDR3 nucleotides: TGCAGCGTTGGGCGGAGGCCCGGGGAGCTGTTTTTT.

This chain links TRBV24-1 with TRBJ1-4; 9 positions match TRBD1. V lost 2 bases, J lost 8 bases, and 8 bases stayed unmatched. The germline V gene has CDR1 KGHDR and CDR2 SFDVKD. The CDR3 consists of 16 residues. The CDR3 DNA reads TGTGCCACCAGTGATTCAGCCACAGGGGGCCGGGAAAAACTGTTTTTT. This gives the protein CATSDSATGGREKLFF.

This chain uses TRBV29-1 with TRBJ2-7; 12 bases are a match to TRBD2. CDR3 length: 15 amino acids. Germline values: CDR1 SQVTM, CDR2 ANQGSEA. Trimming cost V 3 bases and J 0 bases; bases outside gene matches: 3. CDR3 in amino acids: CSVDATSGSSYEQYF. The CDR3 bases are TGCAGCGTTGATGCGACTAGCGGGAGCTCCTACGAGCAGTACTTC.

The rearrangement joins TRBV19 to TRBJ2-3; 8 bases agree with TRBD2. The CDR3 loop spans 12 amino acids. CDR1 and CDR2 (germline): LNHDA, SQIVND (reference sequence). The CDR3 nucleotides read TGTTTCGGGACTAGTCAGACAGATACGCAGTATTTT. Protein: CFGTSQTDTQYF.

V and J are TRBV6-6 and TRBJ2-3, with 8 bases matching TRBD2. J was trimmed by 4 bases and V by 6 bases; bases with no gene match: 9. Germline loops: CDR1 MNHNY, CDR2 SVGAGI (reference sequence). The CDR3 covers 15 residues. DNA of the CDR3: TGTGCCAGCAGGGATAGCGGGATTGGGGCAGATACGCAGTATTTT. Amino acids: CASRDSGIGADTQYF.